This is a list of T cell receptor beta chains from one sample in a study of blood T cell repertoires in COVID-19. Some clones are missing from TCRdb's copy, which holds only in-frame ones; the method was immunoSEQ multiplex PCR. The table includes some 170,000 clones, more than 80% detected once. Material: peripheral blood. These receptors came from a human donor in a cohort sampled during active COVID-19. The CDR3 runs from the conserved cysteine through the conserved F or W. The order of the fields is D gene, clone size, J gene, V gene, CDR3 DNA, CDR3 protein. The D gene is left open where the match is weak. Only some rows state a clone size, as once, few, many or a class for expanded clones.

D gene: TRBD1
clone size: once
J gene: TRBJ1-1
V gene: TRBV5-4
CDR3 DNA: TGTGCCAGCAGCTTGGACAGGGGGCCGGGAGTCACTGAAGCTTTCTTT
CDR3 protein: CASSLDRGPGVTEAFF

D gene: .
clone size: .
J gene: TRBJ1-6
V gene: TRBV14
CDR3 DNA: TGTGCCAGCAGCGAAGTCAGTTTTTCACCCCTCCACTTT
CDR3 protein: CASSEVSFSPLHF

D gene: .
clone size: .
J gene: TRBJ2-1
V gene: TRBV7-2
CDR3 DNA: TGTGCCAGCAGCTTCGAGCAAACCAATGAGCAGTTCTTC
CDR3 protein: CASSFEQTNEQFF

D gene: TRBD1
clone size: .
J gene: TRBJ2-7
V gene: TRBV6-1
CDR3 DNA: TGTGCCAGCAGTGGCCCGGGACAGGGGGGACCCCGCAGGAACGAGCAGTACTTC
CDR3 protein: CASSGPGQGGPRRNEQYF

D gene: .
clone size: .
J gene: TRBJ2-3
V gene: TRBV7-2
CDR3 DNA: TGTGCCAGCAGCTTAGGGGCAGGGACAGATACGCAGTATTTT
CDR3 protein: CASSLGAGTDTQYF

D gene: .
clone size: .
J gene: TRBJ2-5
V gene: TRBV6-5
CDR3 DNA: TGTGCCAGCGGGCAGAGGGTTTGGGAGACCCAGTACTTC
CDR3 protein: CASGQRVWETQYF

D gene: TRBD1
clone size: .
J gene: TRBJ1-2
V gene: TRBV7-9
CDR3 DNA: TGTGCCAGCAGTGAGACAGGGGGCTACGTTTATGGCTACACCTTC
CDR3 protein: CASSETGGYVYGYTF

D gene: .
clone size: .
J gene: TRBJ2-7
V gene: TRBV27
CDR3 DNA: TGTGCCAGCAGTTTGCACAGTACCTACGAGCAGTACTTC
CDR3 protein: CASSLHSTYEQYF

D gene: TRBD1
clone size: .
J gene: TRBJ2-5
V gene: TRBV27
CDR3 DNA: TGTGCCAGCAGGCCAACGACAGGGGACGCCATTTTAAAAGAGACCCAGTACTTC
CDR3 protein: CASRPTTGDAILKETQYF

D gene: .
clone size: .
J gene: TRBJ2-6
V gene: TRBV10-3
CDR3 DNA: TGTGCCATCAGTGGGTCCCGAGAAGGGGCCAACGTCCTGACTTTC
CDR3 protein: CAISGSREGANVLTF

D gene: .
clone size: .
J gene: TRBJ2-7
V gene: TRBV6-5
CDR3 DNA: TGTGCCAGCAGTTACACAACAGGCATCGAGCAGTACTTC
CDR3 protein: CASSYTTGIEQYF

D gene: .
clone size: many
J gene: TRBJ2-5
V gene: TRBV19
CDR3 DNA: TGTGCCAGTCGGTCGGAGGACGATGGGCAAGAGACCCAGTACTTC
CDR3 protein: CASRSEDDGQETQYF

D gene: TRBD1
clone size: .
J gene: TRBJ2-2
V gene: TRBV5-6
CDR3 DNA: TGTGCCAGCAGCCTAGCCGGGACAGGGAACACCGGGGAGCTGTTTTTT
CDR3 protein: CASSLAGTGNTGELFF

D gene: TRBD2
clone size: .
J gene: TRBJ2-3
V gene: TRBV7-7
CDR3 DNA: TGTGCTAGCAGCCCGACTAGCGCGGGGGGAGATACGCAGTATTTT
CDR3 protein: CASSPTSAGGDTQYF

D gene: TRBD1
clone size: .
J gene: TRBJ1-4
V gene: TRBV7-8
CDR3 DNA: TGTGCCAGCAGCTTAGCACAGGGGGCAAGTGAAAAACTGTTTTTT
CDR3 protein: CASSLAQGASEKLFF

D gene: TRBD1
clone size: .
J gene: TRBJ2-7
V gene: TRBV7-8
CDR3 DNA: TGTGCCAGCGAGGGGACAGGGGGCTACGAGCAGTACTTC
CDR3 protein: CASEGTGGYEQYF

D gene: .
clone size: .
J gene: TRBJ1-5
V gene: TRBV24-1
CDR3 DNA: TGTGCCACCAGTGATTTGCACAGGGCCCTAATAGGTAATCAGCCCCAGCATTTT
CDR3 protein: CATSDLHRALIGNQPQHF

D gene: TRBD1
clone size: once
J gene: TRBJ1-1
V gene: TRBV3-1/TRBV3-2
CDR3 DNA: TGTGCCAGCAGCCAAGAGGGACTGGGGACAGGGAACTCTGAAGCTTTCTTT
CDR3 protein: CASSQEGLGTGNSEAFF

D gene: .
clone size: .
J gene: TRBJ1-1
V gene: TRBV21-1
CDR3 DNA: TGTGCCAGCAGCAAAGTTCCAGGAATAAACACTGAAGCTTTCTTT
CDR3 protein: CASSKVPGINTEAFF

D gene: TRBD1
clone size: .
J gene: TRBJ1-4
V gene: TRBV5-1
CDR3 DNA: TGCGCCAGCAGCTTTGGACAGGGAGAAAAACTGTTTTTT
CDR3 protein: CASSFGQGEKLFF

D gene: TRBD1
clone size: .
J gene: TRBJ2-7
V gene: TRBV4-3
CDR3 DNA: TGCGCCAGCAGCCAGTCGACAGGGAATCCCTACGAGCAGTACTTC
CDR3 protein: CASSQSTGNPYEQYF

D gene: TRBD1
clone size: .
J gene: TRBJ2-7
V gene: TRBV18
CDR3 DNA: TGTGCCAGCTCAGATTGGGACAGCCCTTTGGACGAGCAGTACTTC
CDR3 protein: CASSDWDSPLDEQYF

D gene: .
clone size: .
J gene: TRBJ2-2
V gene: TRBV4-3
CDR3 DNA: TGCGCCAGCAGCCCCCGGCCGGGGGTTCAAACCGGGGAGCTGTTTTTT
CDR3 protein: CASSPRPGVQTGELFF

D gene: .
clone size: .
J gene: TRBJ2-1
V gene: TRBV4-3
CDR3 DNA: TGCGCCAGCAGCCAAGCTGAGGGCGGCGACAATGAGCAGTTCTTC
CDR3 protein: CASSQAEGGDNEQFF

D gene: .
clone size: .
J gene: TRBJ2-4
V gene: TRBV5-5
CDR3 DNA: TGTGCCAGCAGCTTTTCCGGGACAAAAAACATTCAGTACTTC
CDR3 protein: CASSFSGTKNIQYF

D gene: .
clone size: .
J gene: TRBJ1-3
V gene: TRBV3-1/TRBV3-2
CDR3 DNA: TGTGCCAGCAGCCCAGGGGCTTACTCTGGAAACACCATATATTTT
CDR3 protein: CASSPGAYSGNTIYF

D gene: .
clone size: .
J gene: TRBJ1-6
V gene: TRBV11-2
CDR3 DNA: TGTGCCAGCAGTCAGGGGAGAGAATTCTCACCCCTCCACTTT
CDR3 protein: CASSQGREFSPLHF

D gene: TRBD1
clone size: .
J gene: TRBJ1-3
V gene: TRBV11-2
CDR3 DNA: TGTGCCAGCAGCCCCGGACAGGGCAGCTCTGGAAACACCATATATTTT
CDR3 protein: CASSPGQGSSGNTIYF

D gene: TRBD2
clone size: .
J gene: TRBJ2-1
V gene: TRBV9
CDR3 DNA: TGTGCCAGCACTTACGGGCCCGGGGGCAGACTAGCGGGAGGGGCTTGGCATGAGCAGTTCTTC
CDR3 protein: CASTYGPGGRLAGGAWHEQFF

D gene: TRBD1
clone size: .
J gene: TRBJ1-1
V gene: TRBV10-2
CDR3 DNA: TGCGCCAGCAGCGGGACAGGGTATTCCACTGAAGCTTTCTTT
CDR3 protein: CASSGTGYSTEAFF

D gene: TRBD1
clone size: many
J gene: TRBJ2-7
V gene: TRBV5-4
CDR3 DNA: TGTGCCAGCAGCCAGGACAGGGTCGGGTACGAGCAGTACTTC
CDR3 protein: CASSQDRVGYEQYF

D gene: TRBD2
clone size: few
J gene: TRBJ2-7
V gene: TRBV27
CDR3 DNA: TGTGCCAGCACGGCTTTTAGCGGGAGCGAGCAGTACTTC
CDR3 protein: CASTAFSGSEQYF

D gene: .
clone size: .
J gene: TRBJ2-7
V gene: TRBV3-1/TRBV3-2
CDR3 DNA: TGTGCCAGCAGCCAGGTCCTATGGGGAGCCGGGGAGCAGTACTTC
CDR3 protein: CASSQVLWGAGEQYF

D gene: .
clone size: .
J gene: TRBJ2-5
V gene: TRBV6-5
CDR3 DNA: TGTGCCAGCAGCCCCCTGGAGACCCAGTACTTC
CDR3 protein: CASSPLETQYF

D gene: .
clone size: .
J gene: TRBJ2-6
V gene: TRBV5-1
CDR3 DNA: TGCGCCAGCAGGAGGGGGTCGGCCGGGGCCAACGTCCTGACTTTC
CDR3 protein: CASRRGSAGANVLTF

D gene: TRBD1
clone size: many
J gene: TRBJ1-5
V gene: TRBV30
CDR3 DNA: TGTGCCTGGAGTGGCCGGGACAGGGTTTACAATCAGCCCCAGCATTTT
CDR3 protein: CAWSGRDRVYNQPQHF

D gene: TRBD2
clone size: .
J gene: TRBJ2-1
V gene: TRBV30
CDR3 DNA: TGTGCCTGGAGTCCTCTAGCGGGAGGAGAGCAGTTCTTC
CDR3 protein: CAWSPLAGGEQFF

D gene: .
clone size: few
J gene: TRBJ2-2
V gene: TRBV7-9
CDR3 DNA: TGTGCCAGCAGCTTCAGGGATACCGGGGAGCTGTTTTTT
CDR3 protein: CASSFRDTGELFF

D gene: .
clone size: .
J gene: TRBJ1-2
V gene: TRBV7-9
CDR3 DNA: TGTGCCAGCAGCCGACGGGATAACTATGGCTACACCTTC
CDR3 protein: CASSRRDNYGYTF

D gene: .
clone size: .
J gene: TRBJ1-6
V gene: TRBV6-6
CDR3 DNA: TGTGCCAGCAGGCAGGCCTGGGAGAATTCACCCCTCCACTTT
CDR3 protein: CASRQAWENSPLHF

D gene: .
clone size: .
J gene: TRBJ2-2
V gene: TRBV5-4
CDR3 DNA: TGTGCCAGCAGCTTTCTGGAGCAGGGCACCGGGGAGCTGTTTTTT
CDR3 protein: CASSFLEQGTGELFF

D gene: TRBD2
clone size: .
J gene: TRBJ2-2
V gene: TRBV7-2
CDR3 DNA: TGTGCCAGCAGCTCGGGACTAGCGGGGGGACCCGGGGAGCTGTTTTTT
CDR3 protein: CASSSGLAGGPGELFF

D gene: TRBD2
clone size: .
J gene: TRBJ2-7
V gene: TRBV30
CDR3 DNA: TGTGCCTGGAGTGTACGGGGGGGGAGCCACGAGCAGTACTTC
CDR3 protein: CAWSVRGGSHEQYF

D gene: .
clone size: .
J gene: TRBJ1-4
V gene: TRBV5-4
CDR3 DNA: TGTGCCAGCAGCTTCACACCGACAACTAATGAAAAACTGTTTTTT
CDR3 protein: CASSFTPTTNEKLFF